This TCR beta chain was captured in a study of blood T cell repertoires in COVID-19. About the research overall: Samples representing acute and convalescent COVID-19 were sourced from the United States, Italy and Spain.

Cohort assignment relied on participant-reported clinical history. Looked up from germline, CDR1 is SEHNR and CDR2 is FQNEAQ (reference sequence). V was trimmed by 7 bases and J by 7 bases, leaving 13 bases between them. CDR3 length: 13 residues. This clone was seen only once. The assay was immunoSEQ multiplex PCR, and TCRdb's table has in-frame clones only and misses some. There are a few hundred thousand clones in the sample; about 86% occur only once, and roughly 3.6% lies in the top ten. Sequencing used PBMCs or T cells enriched from blood (not recorded which). The receptor's source is a man aged 45-65 years who had recovered from COVID-19. The chain uses TRBV7-9 and TRBJ1-4; TRBD1 might be the D (6 bases). The CDR3 DNA reads as TGTGCCAGCAAGGGCAGGGGTGGTGAAAAACTGTTTTTT. Amino acids: CASKGRGGEKLFF.